Listed below are T cell receptor beta chains from one sample, sequenced in a study of CD8 T cells in Susac syndrome. Each CDR3 protein gets one entry after TCRdb re-called the immunoSEQ multiplex PCR reads with MiXCR. The sample lists nearly 110,000 distinct CDR3 sequences; around 94% were seen once. Sequenced material: CD8+ T cells from PBMCs. The receptors were sampled from a human donor with Susac syndrome. Each CDR3 is given with its conserved first and last residue. The order of the fields is D gene, J gene, clone size, V gene, CDR3 protein, CDR3 DNA. A D gene is named only where the DNA matches it firmly. Clone size, where shown, is once, few, many, or a class for clones that have expanded.

D gene: TRBD1
J gene: TRBJ1-5
clone size: NA
V gene: TRBV5-6
CDR3 protein: CASSPGQGFGPQHF
CDR3 DNA: TGTGCCAGCAGCCCCGGACAGGGGTTTGGTCCCCAGCATTTT

D gene: NA
J gene: TRBJ2-3
clone size: NA
V gene: TRBV11-2
CDR3 protein: CASSSDPGSDTQYF
CDR3 DNA: TGTGCCAGCAGCTCTGATCCAGGAAGCGATACGCAGTATTTT

D gene: NA
J gene: TRBJ2-5
clone size: once
V gene: TRBV12-3/TRBV12-4
CDR3 protein: CASSWVPETQYF
CDR3 DNA: TGTGCCAGCAGTTGGGTCCCCGAGACCCAGTACTTC

D gene: TRBD1
J gene: TRBJ1-2
clone size: NA
V gene: TRBV27
CDR3 protein: CASSPLGQNRHSYTF
CDR3 DNA: TGTGCCAGCAGTCCGTTGGGACAGAATCGCCATAGCTACACCTTC

D gene: TRBD2
J gene: TRBJ2-7
clone size: NA
V gene: TRBV7-6
CDR3 protein: CASSPRGGRSYEQYF
CDR3 DNA: TGTGCCAGCAGCCCTCGGGGGGGCCGGTCCTACGAGCAGTACTTC

D gene: TRBD1
J gene: TRBJ2-1
clone size: NA
V gene: TRBV20-1
CDR3 protein: CSAAPKQGAWSYNEQFF
CDR3 DNA: TGCAGTGCCGCACCAAAGCAGGGGGCATGGTCCTACAATGAGCAGTTCTTC

D gene: TRBD2
J gene: TRBJ2-5
clone size: once
V gene: TRBV9
CDR3 protein: CASSVSGGGQETQYF
CDR3 DNA: TGTGCCAGCAGCGTAAGCGGGGGGGGGCAAGAGACCCAGTACTTC

D gene: NA
J gene: TRBJ1-1
clone size: NA
V gene: TRBV15
CDR3 protein: CATSTAANTEAFF
CDR3 DNA: TGTGCCACCAGCACTGCCGCAAACACTGAAGCTTTCTTT

D gene: TRBD2
J gene: TRBJ2-1
clone size: once
V gene: TRBV6-2/TRBV6-3
CDR3 protein: CASGLSGGTNNEQFF
CDR3 DNA: TGTGCCAGCGGCCTAAGCGGGGGGACAAACAATGAGCAGTTCTTC

D gene: NA
J gene: TRBJ1-5
clone size: NA
V gene: TRBV5-5
CDR3 protein: CASSFSAGGGQPQHF
CDR3 DNA: TGTGCCAGCAGCTTTTCGGCGGGGGGGGGACAGCCCCAGCATTTT

D gene: NA
J gene: TRBJ2-3
clone size: once
V gene: TRBV9
CDR3 protein: CASSVAGAGRTDTQYF
CDR3 DNA: TGTGCCAGCAGCGTAGCTGGAGCCGGGCGCACAGATACGCAGTATTTT

D gene: NA
J gene: TRBJ2-7
clone size: NA
V gene: TRBV4-1
CDR3 protein: CASSQEISREQYF
CDR3 DNA: TGCGCCAGCAGCCAAGAAATTAGTCGCGAGCAGTACTTC

D gene: NA
J gene: TRBJ2-7
clone size: NA
V gene: TRBV4-1
CDR3 protein: CASSQEEGNYEQYF
CDR3 DNA: TGCGCCAGCAGCCAAGAAGAGGGGAACTACGAGCAGTACTTC

D gene: NA
J gene: TRBJ2-1
clone size: NA
V gene: TRBV2
CDR3 protein: CASNDRSSSYNEQFF
CDR3 DNA: TGTGCCAGCAATGACAGGTCGAGCTCCTACAATGAGCAGTTCTTC

D gene: NA
J gene: TRBJ2-1
clone size: NA
V gene: TRBV9
CDR3 protein: CASSPGPYNEQFF
CDR3 DNA: TGTGCCAGCAGCCCTGGGCCGTACAATGAGCAGTTCTTC

D gene: NA
J gene: TRBJ2-5
clone size: NA
V gene: TRBV12-3/TRBV12-4
CDR3 protein: CASRKQGGKETQYF
CDR3 DNA: TGTGCCAGCAGAAAACAAGGAGGGAAAGAGACCCAGTACTTC

D gene: NA
J gene: TRBJ2-7
clone size: NA
V gene: TRBV9
CDR3 protein: CASSAAARDYEQYF
CDR3 DNA: TGTGCCAGCAGCGCCGCAGCCAGGGACTACGAGCAGTACTTC

D gene: NA
J gene: TRBJ2-1
clone size: NA
V gene: TRBV6-1
CDR3 protein: CASADENSYNEQFF
CDR3 DNA: TGTGCCAGCGCAGACGAAAATTCCTACAATGAGCAGTTCTTC